This T cell receptor (beta chain) appears in the sequencing data of a study of T cell changes during pregnancy in multiple sclerosis. The V end was cut by 1 base, the J end by 2 bases, with 10 bases between. CDR1 is SGHDT, CDR2 YYEEEE, per germline. This CDR3 is built from 14 residues. The assay was immunoSEQ multiplex PCR, and TCRdb's table has in-frame clones only and misses some. The sample lists some 100,000 clones, about nine tenths seen once, with about 1.9% in the top ten. The V and J genes are TRBV5-6 and TRBJ2-7; D uncertain. This specimen was peripheral blood, taken after pregnancy. This receptor was taken from a female donor with multiple sclerosis, enrolled in a pregnancy study. The CDR3 DNA reads TGTGCCAGCAGCTTGTCCGGCGGAGCCTACGAGCAGTACTTC. As protein: CASSLSGGAYEQYF. The variable domain in full, completed from reference TRBV5-6 and TRBJ2-7, reads DAGVTQSPTHLIKTRGQQVTLRCSPKSGHDTVSWYQQALGQGPQFIFQYYEEEERQRGNFPDRFSGHQFPNYSSELNVNALLLGDSALYLCASSLSGGAYEQYFGPGTRLTVT.